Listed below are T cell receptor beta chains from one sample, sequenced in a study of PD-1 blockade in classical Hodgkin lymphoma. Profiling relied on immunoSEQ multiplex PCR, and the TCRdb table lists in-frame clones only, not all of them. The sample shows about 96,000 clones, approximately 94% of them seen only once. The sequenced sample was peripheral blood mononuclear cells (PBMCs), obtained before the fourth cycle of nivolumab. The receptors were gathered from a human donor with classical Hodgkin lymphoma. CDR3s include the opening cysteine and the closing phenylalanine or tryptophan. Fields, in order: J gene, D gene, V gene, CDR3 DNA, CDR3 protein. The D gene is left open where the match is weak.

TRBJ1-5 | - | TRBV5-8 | TGTGCCAGCAGCTTCCTCACATATAGCAATCAGCCCCAGCATTTT | CASSFLTYSNQPQHF
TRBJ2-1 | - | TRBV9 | TGTGCCAGCAGCCCCGGGACTCTGGGGTCCAATGAGCAGTTCTTC | CASSPGTLGSNEQFF
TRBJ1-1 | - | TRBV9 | TGTGCCAGCAGCGTAGGCCTATCTTGGGGAGCTTTCTTT | CASSVGLSWGAFF
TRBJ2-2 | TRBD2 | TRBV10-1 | TGCGCCAGCTATGGACTAGCGAACACCGGGGAGCTGTTTTTT | CASYGLANTGELFF
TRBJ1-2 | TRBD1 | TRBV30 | TGTGCCTGGAGGGGAAACCCGGGACAGGGGGCCGGGTATGGCTACACCTTC | CAWRGNPGQGAGYGYTF
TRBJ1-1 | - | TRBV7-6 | TGTGCCAGCAGCTCCCAGTCACTAAACACTGAAGCTTTCTTT | CASSSQSLNTEAFF
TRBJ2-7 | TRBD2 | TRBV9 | TGTGCCAGCAGCCCAAAGCGGGAGGGCTACGAGCAGTACTTC | CASSPKREGYEQYF
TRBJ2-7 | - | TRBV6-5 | TGTGCCAGCAGCCCACAGGGCCGGGGCTCCTACGAGCAGTACTTC | CASSPQGRGSYEQYF
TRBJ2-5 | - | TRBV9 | TGTGCCAGCAGCCAGCAACCGGGACCGCAAGAGACCCAGTACTTC | CASSQQPGPQETQYF
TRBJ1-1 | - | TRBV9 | TGTGCCAGCAGCGTCGATCTCGGGGGACACATGAACACTGAAGCTTTCTTT | CASSVDLGGHMNTEAFF
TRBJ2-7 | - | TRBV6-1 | TGTGCCAGCAGCGACCGGGACTCGGAGTACTTC | CASSDRDSEYF
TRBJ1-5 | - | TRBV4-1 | TGCGCCAGCAGCCAAGGTAAAGCAGGGTTGGGCAATCAGCCCCAGCATTTT | CASSQGKAGLGNQPQHF
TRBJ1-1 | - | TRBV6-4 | TGTGCCAGCAGTGATGGGAGTCTAGCTTTCTTT | CASSDGSLAFF